Listed below are T cell receptor beta chains from one sample, sequenced in a study of blood T cells in healthy people across ages. A single record per CDR3 protein comes from TCRdb applying MiXCR to the 5' RACE reads. The table lists 1,800,000 or so distinct CDR3 sequences, 30% to 40% of them singletons. The sample taken for sequencing was blood. These receptors originate from a human donor in good health. The CDR3 runs from the conserved cysteine through the conserved F or W. The D gene is left open where the match is weak. Size values are once, few and many counts, or a class for expanded clones, and some rows have none.

clone size: many; J gene: TRBJ1-5; D gene: NA; V gene: TRBV12-3/TRBV12-4; CDR3 DNA: TGTGCCAGCAGCTTAGGGTATCAGCCCCAGCATTTT; CDR3 protein: CASSLGYQPQHF
clone size: NA; J gene: TRBJ2-7; D gene: TRBD2; V gene: TRBV28; CDR3 DNA: TGTGCCAGCAGGCCTCGCGGGGGAGGACACGAGCAGTACTTC; CDR3 protein: CASRPRGGGHEQYF
clone size: few; J gene: TRBJ2-7; D gene: NA; V gene: TRBV7-2; CDR3 DNA: TGTGCCAGCAGCCAAACGACAAACTCCTACGAGCAGTACTTC; CDR3 protein: CASSQTTNSYEQYF
clone size: NA; J gene: TRBJ1-2; D gene: TRBD1; V gene: TRBV14; CDR3 DNA: TGTGCCAGCAGCCATTACGGACAGGATAACTATGGCTACACCTTC; CDR3 protein: CASSHYGQDNYGYTF
clone size: NA; J gene: TRBJ2-7; D gene: NA; V gene: TRBV12-3/TRBV12-4; CDR3 DNA: TGTGCCAGCAGTTCACCTCGCAGGATGAACTACGAGCAGTACTTC; CDR3 protein: CASSSPRRMNYEQYF
clone size: once; J gene: TRBJ2-1; D gene: NA; V gene: TRBV5-7; CDR3 DNA: TGTGCCAGCAGCTTGGGCCCTCGGGTACACTACGAGCAGTTCTTC; CDR3 protein: CASSLGPRVHYEQFF
clone size: few; J gene: TRBJ2-7; D gene: NA; V gene: TRBV19; CDR3 DNA: TGTGCCAGTAGTCAGGACGATCCCTACGAGCAGTACTTC; CDR3 protein: CASSQDDPYEQYF
clone size: few; J gene: TRBJ2-1; D gene: NA; V gene: TRBV6-2/TRBV6-3; CDR3 DNA: TGTGCCATCGGAGATATCAATGAGCAGTTCTTC; CDR3 protein: CAIGDINEQFF
clone size: once; J gene: TRBJ2-1; D gene: TRBD2; V gene: TRBV7-9; CDR3 DNA: TGTGCCAGCAGCTTAGCCCGTGAGCGGGGGAGGGAGCAGTTCTTC; CDR3 protein: CASSLARERGREQFF
clone size: NA; J gene: TRBJ2-4; D gene: NA; V gene: TRBV2; CDR3 DNA: TGTGCCAGCAGTCCAATAAATGAGCAGTACTTC; CDR3 protein: CASSPINEQYF
clone size: few; J gene: TRBJ2-1; D gene: TRBD2; V gene: TRBV4-2; CDR3 DNA: TGTGCCAGCAGCCCAACTCGACTAGCGGGGGGATACAATGAGCAGTTCTTC; CDR3 protein: CASSPTRLAGGYNEQFF
clone size: NA; J gene: TRBJ1-1; D gene: NA; V gene: TRBV7-6; CDR3 DNA: TGTGCCAGCAGCAAAATACAGGGTGGCGGCACTGAAGCTTTCTTT; CDR3 protein: CASSKIQGGGTEAFF